These 21 T cell receptor beta chains were all obtained from the same sample, sequenced in a study of shared clonotypes between healthy human individuals. Assay used: immunoSEQ multiplex PCR; TCRdb lists only in-frame clones, some missing. The profile shows 1,500,000 or so clones, more than 95% of them singletons. Sequences were obtained from naive CD4+ T cells sorted from blood. Subset specified: CD45RA+ positively selected. These TCRs come from a man aged 25-40 years in good health.

As to this clone: Other DNA variants within this sample encode the same CDR3. This rearrangement joins TRBV5-1 to TRBJ2-3, with 13 bases matching TRBD2. The CDR3 is 16 residues long. V dropped 4 bases and J dropped 1; count of bases not matched to a gene: 3. CDR1 SGHRS and CDR2 YFSETQ come from the germline V gene. The DNA of the CDR3 is TGCGCCAGCAGCAGCGGACTAGCGGGAGGCACAGATACGCAGTATTTT. Its protein is CASSSGLAGGTDTQYF.

This sequence joins TRBV7-9 and TRBJ2-7; the match to TRBD2 covers 14 bases. Germline CDR1 is SEHNR and CDR2 is FQNEAQ (reference sequence). This CDR3 contains 15 residues. Unmatched junction bases numbered 7, after V lost 5 bases and J lost 7 bases. CDR3 DNA sequence: TGTGCCAGCAGCGAAGGGACTAGCGGGAGAGGTGAGCAGTACTTC. As protein: CASSEGTSGRGEQYF.

The V and J genes are TRBV29-1 and TRBJ2-5; no clear D gene. The ends were cut back, 5 bases at V and 3 bases at J, with 7 bases in the middle. The CDR3 sequence is 11 residues long. Germline V gene sequence: CDR1 SQVTM, CDR2 ANQGSEA. This CDR3 reads CSVRRKETQYF. The CDR3 DNA reads as TGCAGCGTTAGGCGAAAAGAGACCCAGTACTTC.

The CDR3 nucleotides are TGTGCCAGCTCACCTGTAACCGGCTCTGGAAACACCATATATTTT. This encodes CASSPVTGSGNTIYF. The chain uses TRBV18 and TRBJ1-3; the D is unclear. The CDR3 is made up of 15 amino acids. Trimming shortened V by 3 bases and J by 0 bases, and 9 bases separated the two germline ends. The germline V gene encodes CDR1 KGHSH and CDR2 LQKENI.

The genes are TRBV5-4 and TRBJ1-2, with TRBD1 identical over 9 bases. The CDR3 extends over 17 amino acids. Trimming took 4 bases from V and 1 from J; bases not matched to a gene: 11. From germline, CDR1 is SGHNT and CDR2 YYREEE (reference sequence). DNA of the CDR3: TGTGCCAGCAGCCAGGGGTCCGGGACAGGGATTAACTATGGCTACACCTTC. This gives the protein CASSQGSGTGINYGYTF.

The chain joins TRBV28 to TRBJ1-2; D gene uncertain. Germline CDR1 is MDHEN and CDR2 is SYDVKM. The CDR3 spans 16 residues. V lost 2 bases and J 0 bases, leaving 13 bases between the germline ends. The CDR3 reads CASSLVERSANYGYTF. Written as DNA, the CDR3 is TGTGCCAGCAGTTTAGTGGAGAGGTCCGCTAACTATGGCTACACCTTC.

The chain uses TRBV5-4 and TRBJ2-5; 7 bases are shared with TRBD2. Germline V CDR1 and CDR2: SGHNT, YYREEE (reference sequence). This CDR3 has 14 amino acids. The V gene end was trimmed by 4 bases and the J gene end by 4 bases; junction bases not matched to a gene: 7. The CDR3 DNA reads as TGTGCCAGCAGCCTGGAAACGGGGGGAGAGACCCAGTACTTC. This translates into CASSLETGGETQYF.

The chain is built from TRBV28 and TRBJ2-1; the D gene is possibly TRBD1 (5 bases). CDR1 is MDHEN and CDR2 is SYDVKM in the germline V gene. V gave up 5 bases and J gave up 0 bases, with 11 bases separating them. CDR3 length: 15 amino acids. The chain's CDR3 is CASSPTVSSYNEQFF. The CDR3 region has the DNA TGTGCCAGCAGTCCGACAGTTAGCTCCTACAATGAGCAGTTCTTC.

The CDR3 region has the DNA TGTGCCAGCAGCGTAGCGTGGACAGGAGACTACGAGCAGTACTTC. Its protein product is CASSVAWTGDYEQYF. This chain uses TRBV9 with TRBJ2-7; 7 bases match TRBD1. This CDR3 comprises 15 residues. Germline V CDR1 and CDR2: SGDLS, YYNGEE. The V gene end was trimmed by 0 bases and the J gene end by 3 bases; junction bases not matched to a gene: 6.

CDR3 in amino acids: CASSLGLGEAFF. CDR3 sequence (DNA): TGTGCCAGCAGTTTAGGGCTGGGCGAAGCTTTCTTT. V is TRBV28 and J is TRBJ1-1; D is ambiguous. This CDR3 is 12 amino acids long. The germline V gene has CDR1 MDHEN and CDR2 SYDVKM. Trimming pared 2 bases from V and 8 bases from J, leaving 9 bases between.

J is TRBJ2-7 and V is TRBV5-5; D remains unclear. The CDR3 covers 13 residues. Trimming cost V 0 bases and J 5 bases, with 9 bases left between them. Per the germline V gene, CDR1 is SGHKS and CDR2 is YYEKEE (reference sequence). The CDR3 DNA is TGTGCCAGCAGCTTGGCCGCACAAAACGAGCAGTACTTC. This encodes CASSLAAQNEQYF.

The genes are TRBV7-6 and TRBJ1-2, with 7 bases that match TRBD1. Germline loops: CDR1 SGHVS, CDR2 FNYEAQ. V gave up 5 bases and J gave up 7 bases; unmatched junction bases: 7. The CDR3 is made up of 13 amino acids. CDR3 nucleotide sequence: TGTGCCAGCAGCCGGGGACAGAGTCTTGGCTACACCTTC. Amino acids: CASSRGQSLGYTF.

The chain uses TRBV30 and TRBJ2-5; possible D gene TRBD1, 5 bases. CDR1 and CDR2 from the germline V gene are GTSNPN and SVGIG (reference sequence). V gave up 0 bases and J gave up 5 bases, with 10 bases separating them. The CDR3 totals 13 residues. As DNA, the CDR3 is TGTGCCTGGAGTGTAAGGGGCGCCGAGACCCAGTACTTC. It translates to CAWSVRGAETQYF.

The chain joins TRBV28 to TRBJ1-5; 7 positions agree with TRBD1. The CDR3 totals 14 residues. Germline values: CDR1 MDHEN, CDR2 SYDVKM. J lost 4 bases, V lost 5 bases, and 5 bases had no gene match. CDR3 residues: CASSPPTGNQPQHF. CDR3 sequence (DNA): TGTGCCAGCAGTCCCCCGACAGGGAATCAGCCCCAGCATTTT.

A remark on this clone: Relative to the germline gene, one junction end is altered; a read error may explain this. The rearrangement joins TRBV5-5 to TRBJ2-2; TRBD1 matches at 8 bases. Germline V gives CDR1 SGHKS, CDR2 YYEKEE (reference sequence). This CDR3 spans 16 amino acids. This chain's CDR3 is CASSLGGTGGTWELFF. The CDR3 DNA sequence: TGTGCCAGCAGCTTGGGTGGGACAGGTGGCACCTGGGAGCTGTTTTTT.

The DNA for the CDR3 is TGTGCCAGCAGCGTGATTACGGGGCGAGGCACAGATACGCAGTATTTT. Amino acid sequence: CASSVITGRGTDTQYF. The chain uses TRBV9 and TRBJ2-3, with D perhaps TRBD1 or TRBD2 (5 bases each). Trimming stripped 2 bases from V and 1 base from J, with 14 bases between. Germline lookup yields CDR1 SGDLS and CDR2 YYNGEE. This CDR3 has 16 amino acids.

The chain employs TRBV7-2 and TRBJ2-1; a weak D match, TRBD1 (5 bases). This CDR3 contains 13 residues. Germline V CDR1 and CDR2: SGHTA, FQGNSA. V lost 3 bases, J lost 7 bases, and 10 bases lay in between. The CDR3 nucleotides are TGTGCCAGCAGCTTCCCGGACATTAATGAGCAGTTCTTC. Its translation: CASSFPDINEQFF.

The genes are TRBV25-1 and TRBJ2-3; 16 bases agree with TRBD2. Per germline, CDR1 MGHDK and CDR2 SYGVNS. Germline trimming cut 4 bases from V and 2 bases from J; bases unmatched to any gene: 6. CDR3 length: 18 amino acids. CDR3 sequence: CASSATGTSGRATDTQYF. The CDR3 DNA is TGTGCCAGCAGTGCCACCGGGACTAGCGGGAGGGCCACAGATACGCAGTATTTT.

The chain carries TRBV6-1 and TRBJ2-2; D gene unclear. V dropped 8 bases and J dropped 4 bases, with 8 bases sitting between them. CDR3 length equals 12 residues. Germline CDR1 is MNHNS and CDR2 is SASEGT. CDR3 protein: CASQGRTGELFF. The CDR3 DNA is TGTGCCAGCCAAGGCCGCACCGGGGAGCTGTTTTTT.

The chain uses TRBV2 and TRBJ2-7, with D possibly being TRBD1 (5 bases). Between the trimmed V and J ends, which lost 8 bases and 7 bases, there was a span of 18 bases. Germline V gene data show CDR1 as SNHLY and CDR2 as FYNNEI. The CDR3 is 13 amino acids. CDR3 in amino acids: CASSPRVGREQYF. The CDR3 DNA is TGTGCCAGCTCTCCCAGGGTCGGAAGAGAGCAGTACTTC.

This clone has only one observation. The chain has TRBV10-3 and TRBJ2-1; 10 bases agree with TRBD1. This CDR3 region has 18 residues. Looked up from germline, CDR1 is ENHRY and CDR2 is SYGVKD. Trimming cost V 4 bases and J 9 bases; bases outside gene matches: 18. The DNA of the CDR3 is TGTGCCATCAGTGGAGTACCGCCTGGGGACAGGGGAGTGAGTGAGCAGTTCTTC. Its protein product is CAISGVPPGDRGVSEQFF.